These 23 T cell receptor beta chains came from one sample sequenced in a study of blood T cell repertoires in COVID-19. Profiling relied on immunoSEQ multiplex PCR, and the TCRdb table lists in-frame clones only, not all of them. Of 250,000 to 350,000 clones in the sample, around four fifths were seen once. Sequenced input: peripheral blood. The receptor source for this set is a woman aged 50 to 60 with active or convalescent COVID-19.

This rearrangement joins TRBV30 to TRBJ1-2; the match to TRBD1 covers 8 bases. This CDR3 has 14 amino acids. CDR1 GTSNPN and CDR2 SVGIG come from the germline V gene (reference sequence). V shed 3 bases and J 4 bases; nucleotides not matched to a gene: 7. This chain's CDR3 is CAWRNPGGAYGYTF. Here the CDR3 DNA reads TGTGCCTGGAGAAATCCAGGGGGCGCCTATGGCTACACCTTC. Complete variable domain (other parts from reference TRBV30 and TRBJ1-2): SQTIHQWPATLVQPVGSPLSLECTVEGTSNPNLYWYRQAAGRGLQLLFYSVGIGQISSEVPQNLSASRPQDRQFILSSKKLLLSDSGFYLCAWRNPGGAYGYTFGSGTRLTVV.

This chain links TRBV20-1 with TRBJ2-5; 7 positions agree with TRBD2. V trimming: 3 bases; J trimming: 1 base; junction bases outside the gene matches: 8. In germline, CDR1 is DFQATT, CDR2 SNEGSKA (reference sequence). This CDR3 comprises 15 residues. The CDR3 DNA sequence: TGCAGTGCTAGTATCGGACTAGGAATCCAAGAGACCCAGTACTTC. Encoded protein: CSASIGLGIQETQYF.

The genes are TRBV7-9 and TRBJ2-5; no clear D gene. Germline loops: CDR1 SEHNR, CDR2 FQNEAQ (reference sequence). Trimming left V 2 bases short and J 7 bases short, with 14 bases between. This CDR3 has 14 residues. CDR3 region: CASSLLATPGTQYF. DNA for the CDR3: TGTGCCAGCAGCTTACTTGCGACCCCAGGGACCCAGTACTTC.

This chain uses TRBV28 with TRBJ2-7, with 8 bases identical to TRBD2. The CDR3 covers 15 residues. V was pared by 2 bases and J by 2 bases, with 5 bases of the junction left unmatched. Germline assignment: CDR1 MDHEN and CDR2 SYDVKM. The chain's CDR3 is CASSLGGTSPYEQYF. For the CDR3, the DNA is TGTGCCAGCAGTTTAGGCGGGACTAGTCCCTACGAGCAGTACTTC.

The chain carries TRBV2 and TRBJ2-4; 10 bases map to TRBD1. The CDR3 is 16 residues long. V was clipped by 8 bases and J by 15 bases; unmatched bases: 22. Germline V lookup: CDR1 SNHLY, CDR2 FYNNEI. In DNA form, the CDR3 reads TGTGCCAGCCGGGGACCGGGTGGACAGGGGGTGCCGGTTGGGTACTTC. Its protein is CASRGPGGQGVPVGYF.

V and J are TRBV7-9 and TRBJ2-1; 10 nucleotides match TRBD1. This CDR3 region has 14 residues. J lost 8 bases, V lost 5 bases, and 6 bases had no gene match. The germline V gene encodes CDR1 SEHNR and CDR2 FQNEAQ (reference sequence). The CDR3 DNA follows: TGTGCCAGCAGCCCGACAGGGGGCCGGTATGAGCAGTTCTTC. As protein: CASSPTGGRYEQFF.

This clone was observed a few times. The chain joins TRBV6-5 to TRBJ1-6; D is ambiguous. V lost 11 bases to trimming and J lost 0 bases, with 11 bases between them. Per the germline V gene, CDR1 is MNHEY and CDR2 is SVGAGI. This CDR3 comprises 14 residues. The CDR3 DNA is TGTGCCTCAGAGGGTAGCTCCTATAATTCACCCCTCCACTTT. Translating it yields CASEGSSYNSPLHF.

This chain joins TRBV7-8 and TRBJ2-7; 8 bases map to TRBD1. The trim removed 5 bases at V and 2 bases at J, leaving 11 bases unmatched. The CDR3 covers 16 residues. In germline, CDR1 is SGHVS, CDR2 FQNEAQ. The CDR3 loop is CASSPRLRGRPYEQYF. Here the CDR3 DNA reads TGTGCCAGCAGCCCGCGGCTCAGGGGGCGTCCCTACGAGCAGTACTTC.

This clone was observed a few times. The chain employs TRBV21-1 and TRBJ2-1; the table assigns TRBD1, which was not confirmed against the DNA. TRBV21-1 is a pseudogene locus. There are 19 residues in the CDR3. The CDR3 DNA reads TGTGCCAGCAGCAAAGGGCCCCACAGGGTCCAAAGCTCCTACAATGAGCAGTTCTTC. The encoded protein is CASSKGPHRVQSSYNEQFF.

The CDR3 sequence: CASSPTGGGVTDTQYF. The CDR3 DNA reads TGTGCCAGCAGCCCGACGGGGGGGGGTGTCACAGATACGCAGTATTTT. The chain recombines TRBV3-1 (or the pseudogene TRBV3-2) with TRBJ2-3, with TRBD2 matching 8 bases. The junction had 8 bases not matched to a gene; V was cut back by 4 bases and J by 2 bases. Germline V lookup: CDR1 LGHDT, CDR2 YNNKEL (reference sequence). This CDR3 has 16 residues.

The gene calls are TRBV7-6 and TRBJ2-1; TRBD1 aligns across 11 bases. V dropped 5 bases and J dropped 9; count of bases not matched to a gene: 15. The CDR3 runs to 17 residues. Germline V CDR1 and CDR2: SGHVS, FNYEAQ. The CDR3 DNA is TGTGCCAGCAGCACGAGCCCGGGACAGGGGGGTTGGGGTGAGCAGTTCTTC. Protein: CASSTSPGQGGWGEQFF.

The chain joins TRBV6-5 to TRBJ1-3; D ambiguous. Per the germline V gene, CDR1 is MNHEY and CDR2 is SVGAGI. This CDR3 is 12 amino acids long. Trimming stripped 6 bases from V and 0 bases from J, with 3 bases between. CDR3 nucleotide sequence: TGTGCCAGCAGGGCCTCTGGAAACACCATATATTTT. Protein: CASRASGNTIYF.

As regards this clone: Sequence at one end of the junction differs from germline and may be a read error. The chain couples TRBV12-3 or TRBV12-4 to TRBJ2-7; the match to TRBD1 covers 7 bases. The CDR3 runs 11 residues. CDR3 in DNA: TGTGCCAGCAGTTTGACAGGGAAACCCTCTTTC. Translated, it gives CASSLTGKPSF.

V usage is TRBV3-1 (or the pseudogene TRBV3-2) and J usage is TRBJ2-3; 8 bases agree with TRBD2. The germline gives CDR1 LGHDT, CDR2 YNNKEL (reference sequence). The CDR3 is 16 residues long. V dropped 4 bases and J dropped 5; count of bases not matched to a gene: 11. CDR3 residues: CASSLRVAGYLDTQYF. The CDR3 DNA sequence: TGTGCCAGCAGCCTTCGGGTAGCGGGGTACCTAGATACGCAGTATTTT.

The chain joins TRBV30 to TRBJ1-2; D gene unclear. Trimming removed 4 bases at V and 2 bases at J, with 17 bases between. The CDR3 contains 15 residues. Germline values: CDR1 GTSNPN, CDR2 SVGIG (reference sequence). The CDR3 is CAWKWSTTSNYGYTF. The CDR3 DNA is TGTGCCTGGAAATGGTCGACTACGTCGAACTATGGCTACACCTTC. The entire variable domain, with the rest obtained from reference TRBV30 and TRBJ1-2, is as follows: SQTIHQWPATLVQPVGSPLSLECTVEGTSNPNLYWYRQAAGRGLQLLFYSVGIGQISSEVPQNLSASRPQDRQFILSSKKLLLSDSGFYLCAWKWSTTSNYGYTFGSGTRLTVV.

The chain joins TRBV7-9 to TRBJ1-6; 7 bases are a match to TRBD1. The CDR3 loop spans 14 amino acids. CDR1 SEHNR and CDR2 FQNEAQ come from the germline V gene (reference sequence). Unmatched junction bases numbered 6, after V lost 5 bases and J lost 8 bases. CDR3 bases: TGTGCCAGCAGCCCCGACAGGGAGTATTCACCCCTCCACTTT. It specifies CASSPDREYSPLHF. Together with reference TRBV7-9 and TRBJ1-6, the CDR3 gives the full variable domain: DTGVSQNPRHKITKRGQNVTFRCDPISEHNRLYWYRQTLGQGPEFLTYFQNEAQLEKSRLLSDRFSAERPKGSFSTLEIQRTEQGDSAMYLCASSPDREYSPLHFGNGTRLTVT.

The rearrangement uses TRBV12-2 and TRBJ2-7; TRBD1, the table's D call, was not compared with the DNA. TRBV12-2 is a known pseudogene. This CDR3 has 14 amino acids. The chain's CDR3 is CASRFYRGSYEQYF. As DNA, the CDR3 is TGTGCAAGTCGGTTCTACAGGGGGTCCTACGAGCAGTACTTC.

The CDR3 bases are TGTGCCTGGAGTGAAGGGAGTCGGACTGAAGCTTTCTTT. It codes for CAWSEGSRTEAFF. The chain recombines TRBV30 with TRBJ1-1; no clear D. The CDR3 loop spans 13 amino acids. V was clipped by 1 base and J by 5 bases, with 11 bases between them. The germline gives CDR1 GTSNPN, CDR2 SVGIG (reference sequence). Full variable domain (rest looked up from reference TRBV30 and TRBJ1-1): SQTIHQWPATLVQPVGSPLSLECTVEGTSNPNLYWYRQAAGRGLQLLFYSVGIGQISSEVPQNLSASRPQDRQFILSSKKLLLSDSGFYLCAWSEGSRTEAFFGQGTRLTVV.

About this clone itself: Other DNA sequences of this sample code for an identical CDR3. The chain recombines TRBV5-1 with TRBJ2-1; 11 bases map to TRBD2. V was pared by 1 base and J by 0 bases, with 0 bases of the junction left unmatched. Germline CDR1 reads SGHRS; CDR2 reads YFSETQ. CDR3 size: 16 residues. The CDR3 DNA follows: TGCGCCAGCAGCTTGACTAGCGGGAGCTCCTACAATGAGCAGTTCTTC. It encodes CASSLTSGSSYNEQFF.

Here the CDR3 DNA reads TGCGCCAGCGGGTTGATTGGGGGTAGCGGGGATCTTGATGAGCAGTTCTTC. Protein: CASGLIGGSGDLDEQFF. The chain joins TRBV10-1 to TRBJ2-1; 8 bases are a match to TRBD2. CDR3 length equals 17 residues. J gave up 8 bases and V 8 bases, and 20 bases lay outside the gene matches. Germline loops: CDR1 WNHNN, CDR2 SYGVQD (reference sequence).

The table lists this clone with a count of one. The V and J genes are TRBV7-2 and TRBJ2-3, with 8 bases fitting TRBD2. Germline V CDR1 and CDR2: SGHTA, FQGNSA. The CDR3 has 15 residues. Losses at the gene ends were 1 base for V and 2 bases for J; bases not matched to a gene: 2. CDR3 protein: CASSLELADTDTQYF. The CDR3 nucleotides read TGTGCCAGCAGCTTAGAACTAGCGGACACAGATACGCAGTATTTT.

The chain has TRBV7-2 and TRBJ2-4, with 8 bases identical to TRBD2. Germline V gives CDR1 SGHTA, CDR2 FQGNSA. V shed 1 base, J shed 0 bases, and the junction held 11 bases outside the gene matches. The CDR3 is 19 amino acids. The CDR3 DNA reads TGTGCCAGCAGCTTAGTTGCCTCGGGGGGGGGAAGAGCCAAAAACATTCAGTACTTC. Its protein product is CASSLVASGGGRAKNIQYF.

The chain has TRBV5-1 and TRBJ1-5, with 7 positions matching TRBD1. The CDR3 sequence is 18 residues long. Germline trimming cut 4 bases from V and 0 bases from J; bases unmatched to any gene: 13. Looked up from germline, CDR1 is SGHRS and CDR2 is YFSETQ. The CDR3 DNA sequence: TGCGCCAGCAGCCCCGGGGACAGCCATCTTTATAGCAATCAGCCCCAGCATTTT. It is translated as CASSPGDSHLYSNQPQHF.